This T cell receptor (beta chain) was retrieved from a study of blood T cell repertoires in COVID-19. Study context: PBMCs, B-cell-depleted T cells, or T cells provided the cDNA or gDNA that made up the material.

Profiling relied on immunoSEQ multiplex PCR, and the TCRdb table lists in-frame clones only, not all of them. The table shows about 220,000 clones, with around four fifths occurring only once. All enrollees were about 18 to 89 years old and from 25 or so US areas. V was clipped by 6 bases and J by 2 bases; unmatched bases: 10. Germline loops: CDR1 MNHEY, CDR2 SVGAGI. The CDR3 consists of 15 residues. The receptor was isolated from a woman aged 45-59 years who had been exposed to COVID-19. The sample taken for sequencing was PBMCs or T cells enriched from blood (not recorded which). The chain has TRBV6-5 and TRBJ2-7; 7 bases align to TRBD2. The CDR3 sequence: CASSPGLGYTYEQYF. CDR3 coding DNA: TGTGCCAGCAGCCCCGGACTAGGGTACACCTACGAGCAGTACTTC.